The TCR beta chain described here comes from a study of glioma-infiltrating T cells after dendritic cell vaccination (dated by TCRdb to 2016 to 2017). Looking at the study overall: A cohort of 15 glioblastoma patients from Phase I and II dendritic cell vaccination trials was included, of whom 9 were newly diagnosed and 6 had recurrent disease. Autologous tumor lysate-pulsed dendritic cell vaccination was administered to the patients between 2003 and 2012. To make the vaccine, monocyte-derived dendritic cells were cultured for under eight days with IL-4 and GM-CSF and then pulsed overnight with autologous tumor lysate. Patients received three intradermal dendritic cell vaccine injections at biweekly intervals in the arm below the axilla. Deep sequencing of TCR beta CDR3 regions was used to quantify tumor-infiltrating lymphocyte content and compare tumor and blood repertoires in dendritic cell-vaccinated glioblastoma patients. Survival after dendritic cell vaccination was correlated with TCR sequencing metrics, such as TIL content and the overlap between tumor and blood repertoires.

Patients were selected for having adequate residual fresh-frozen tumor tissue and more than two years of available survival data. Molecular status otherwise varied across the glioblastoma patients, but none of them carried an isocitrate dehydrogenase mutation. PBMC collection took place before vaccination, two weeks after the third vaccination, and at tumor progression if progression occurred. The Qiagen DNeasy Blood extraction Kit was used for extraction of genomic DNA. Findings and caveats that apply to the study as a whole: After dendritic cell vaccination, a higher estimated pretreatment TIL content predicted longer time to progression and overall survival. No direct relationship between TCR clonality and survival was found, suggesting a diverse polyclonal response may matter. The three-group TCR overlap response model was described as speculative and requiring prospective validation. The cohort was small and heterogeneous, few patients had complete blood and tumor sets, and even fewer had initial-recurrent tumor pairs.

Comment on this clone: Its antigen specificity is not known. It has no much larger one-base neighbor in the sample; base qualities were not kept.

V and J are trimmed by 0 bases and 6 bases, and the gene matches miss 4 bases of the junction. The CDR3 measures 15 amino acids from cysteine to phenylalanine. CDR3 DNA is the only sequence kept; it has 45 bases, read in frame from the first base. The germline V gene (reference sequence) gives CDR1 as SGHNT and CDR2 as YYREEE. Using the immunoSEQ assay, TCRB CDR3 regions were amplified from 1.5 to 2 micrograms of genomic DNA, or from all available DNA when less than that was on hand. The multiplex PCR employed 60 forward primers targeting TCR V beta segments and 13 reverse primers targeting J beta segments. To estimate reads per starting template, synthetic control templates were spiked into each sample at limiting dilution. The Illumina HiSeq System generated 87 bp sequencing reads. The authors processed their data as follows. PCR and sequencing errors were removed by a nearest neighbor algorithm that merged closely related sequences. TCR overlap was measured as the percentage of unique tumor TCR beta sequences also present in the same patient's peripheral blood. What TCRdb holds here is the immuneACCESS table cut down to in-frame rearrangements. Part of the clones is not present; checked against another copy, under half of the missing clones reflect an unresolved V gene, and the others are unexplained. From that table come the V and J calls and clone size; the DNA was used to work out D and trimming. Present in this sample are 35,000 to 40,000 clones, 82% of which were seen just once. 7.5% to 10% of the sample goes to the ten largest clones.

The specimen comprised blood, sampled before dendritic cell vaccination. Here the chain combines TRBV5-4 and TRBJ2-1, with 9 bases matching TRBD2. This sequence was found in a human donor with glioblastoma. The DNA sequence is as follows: TGTGCCAGCAGCTTGGTAGTAGCGGGGGCCAATGAGCAGTTCTTC. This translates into CASSLVVAGANEQFF.